A single sample is the source of the 28 T cell receptor beta chains below, sequenced in a study of a mutant IDH1 vaccine in newly diagnosed glioma. Time point specified: baseline, week 1 (first vaccination visit). Treatment meaning: pre-vaccination baseline after standard-of-care therapy. Clones were sequenced by immunoSEQ multiplex PCR, and TCRdb holds only the in-frame ones, with some missing. The sample includes approximately 88,000 clones, over 75% of them seen just once. The starting material was PBMCs, obtained from a glioma patient treated with radiotherapy, temozolomide or both. These TCRs come from a man aged 35-49 years with glioma.

The chain has TRBV5-1 and TRBJ1-5; D gene uncertain. CDR3 length: 14 residues. CDR1 SGHRS and CDR2 YFSETQ come from the germline V gene. The V and J ends lost 4 bases and 0 bases respectively, with 8 bases between them. CDR3 coding DNA: TGCGCCAGCAGCGAATACAGTAGCAATCAGCCCCAGCATTTT. It codes for CASSEYSSNQPQHF.

This chain joins TRBV18 and TRBJ1-5; D remains unclear. The CDR3 runs 13 residues. From germline, CDR1 is KGHSH and CDR2 LQKENI. Trimming took off 5 bases at V and 5 bases at J, with 10 bases between the two ends. DNA for the CDR3: TGTGCCAGCTCAGGCACAGATTATCAGCCCCAGCATTTT. Its protein is CASSGTDYQPQHF.

This clone was detected a few times. The chain carries TRBV27 and TRBJ1-1; D gene unclear. The length of the CDR3 is 13 residues. Germline CDR1 reads MNHEY; CDR2 reads SMNVEV (reference sequence). V gave up 5 bases and J gave up 0 bases, with 7 bases separating them. CDR3: CASSPLVNTEAFF. For the CDR3, the DNA is TGTGCCAGCAGTCCCTTAGTGAACACTGAAGCTTTCTTT.

V usage is TRBV4-2 and J usage is TRBJ2-7; 9 nucleotides line up with TRBD2. Per germline, CDR1 LGHNA and CDR2 YNFKEQ. CDR3 length: 15 amino acids. The V segment lost 0 bases and the J segment 2 bases; nucleotides outside the gene matches: 2. The CDR3 protein is CASSQEASGAYEQYF. CDR3 nucleotide sequence: TGTGCCAGCAGCCAAGAGGCTAGCGGGGCCTACGAGCAGTACTTC.

This clone came up a few times. The J gene is TRBJ1-5, the V gene TRBV12-5; TRBD1 is a possible D gene (6 bases). Germline values: CDR1 LGHNT, CDR2 FRNRAP. V lost 7 bases to trimming and J lost 4 bases, with 11 bases between them. The CDR3 covers 13 residues. The DNA for the CDR3 is TGTGCTAGTGCCGTCACAGGGAATCAGCCCCAGCATTTT. It yields the protein CASAVTGNQPQHF.

The J gene is TRBJ2-5, the V gene TRBV5-1; perhaps TRBD1 as D (6 bases). Germline CDR1 reads SGHRS; CDR2 reads YFSETQ. Trimming shortened V by 4 bases and J by 2 bases, and 15 bases separated the two germline ends. CDR3 length equals 15 residues. CDR3 nucleotides: TGCGCCAGCAGCGCGACAGGCTACTCACAAGAGACCCAGTACTTC. Its protein product is CASSATGYSQETQYF.

This sequence joins TRBV5-1 and TRBJ2-7, with D possibly being TRBD1 (5 bases). The V and J ends lost 2 bases and 3 bases respectively, with 9 bases between them. The CDR3 consists of 13 residues. CDR1 SGHRS and CDR2 YFSETQ come from the germline V gene. The CDR3 bases are TGCGCCAGCAGCTTAGGGGTCGACTACGAGCAGTACTTC. Protein sequence: CASSLGVDYEQYF.

This clone was observed once. The rearrangement joins TRBV18 to TRBJ2-1; 7 nucleotides agree with TRBD2. Germline CDR1 is KGHSH and CDR2 is LQKENI. The CDR3 contains 15 residues. J gave up 6 bases and V 3 bases, and 8 bases lay outside the gene matches. CDR3 residues: CASSPRLASANEQFF. CDR3 nucleotides: TGTGCCAGCTCACCTAGACTAGCTTCGGCCAATGAGCAGTTCTTC.

The chain's CDR3 is CASSPKGPGGGELFF. DNA for the CDR3: TGTGCCAGCTCACCAAAAGGACCTGGGGGCGGGGAGCTGTTTTTT. The V gene is TRBV18, the J gene TRBJ2-2; D tentatively reads TRBD1 or TRBD2 (5 bases each). The germline CDR1 and CDR2 sequences are KGHSH and LQKENI. Trimming shortened V by 2 bases and J by 7 bases, and 14 bases separated the two germline ends. This CDR3 has 15 amino acids.

This chain links TRBV10-3 with TRBJ2-1; possibly TRBD2 for D (6 bases). This CDR3 has 13 residues. CDR1 and CDR2 from the germline V gene are ENHRY and SYGVKD. Trimming left V 6 bases short and J 7 bases short, with 13 bases between. CDR3 amino acids: CAISGGIGNEQFF. The CDR3 coding sequence is TGTGCCATCAGCGGAGGGATCGGGAATGAGCAGTTCTTC.

The gene calls are TRBV4-2 and TRBJ2-3; D possibly corresponds to TRBD2 (5 bases). The CDR3 runs 17 residues. V lost 3 bases and J 0 bases, leaving 16 bases between the germline ends. Looked up from germline, CDR1 is LGHNA and CDR2 is YNFKEQ. The CDR3 region is CASSHRGSGASTDTQYF. CDR3 nucleotides: TGTGCCAGCAGCCACCGCGGCAGCGGTGCTAGCACAGATACGCAGTATTTT.

The J gene is TRBJ2-7, the V gene TRBV2, with D unresolved. The CDR3 is 11 amino acids. Trimming left V 5 bases short and J 3 bases short, with 5 bases between. Germline assignment: CDR1 SNHLY and CDR2 FYNNEI. For the CDR3, the DNA is TGTGCCAGCAGTCCCCTCTACGAGCAGTACTTC. It yields the protein CASSPLYEQYF.

The CDR3 sequence: CASSFRLAVDYEQYF. The DNA for the CDR3 is TGTGCCAGCAGTTTTCGTCTAGCGGTTGACTACGAGCAGTACTTC. The rearrangement uses TRBV27 and TRBJ2-7; 7 bases map to TRBD2. Trimming cost V 3 bases and J 3 bases; bases outside gene matches: 8. The CDR3 loop spans 15 amino acids. Germline assignment: CDR1 MNHEY and CDR2 SMNVEV (reference sequence).

This clone was observed a few times. V usage is TRBV5-1 and J usage is TRBJ2-3; 10 bases are shared with TRBD2. V was clipped by 4 bases and J by 3 bases; unmatched bases: 11. Germline V gives CDR1 SGHRS, CDR2 YFSETQ. The CDR3 length is 17 residues. The CDR3 reads CASSPRTSGINTDTQYF. CDR3 sequence (DNA): TGCGCCAGCAGCCCGAGGACTAGCGGAATCAATACAGATACGCAGTATTTT.

This chain joins TRBV10-2 and TRBJ2-7; 9 bases match TRBD2. The CDR3 extends over 17 amino acids. Germline V gene sequence: CDR1 WSHSY, CDR2 SAAADI. V shed 8 bases and J 4 bases; nucleotides not matched to a gene: 18. CDR3 nucleotides: TGCGCCAGCGTTTTGTTGGCGGGGGGGGCAGAGGAATACGAGCAGTACTTC. This translates into CASVLLAGGAEEYEQYF.

The chain links TRBV6-6 to TRBJ2-1; TRBD2 aligns across 13 bases. This CDR3 contains 14 residues. Trimming took 8 bases from V and 9 from J; bases not matched to a gene: 7. Germline V gene sequence: CDR1 MNHNY, CDR2 SVGAGI (reference sequence). CDR3 DNA: TGTGCCAGCCTAGGACTAGCGGGAGTCAGTGAGCAGTTCTTC. Translation: CASLGLAGVSEQFF.

This clone was seen a few times. Here the CDR3 reads CAWSGRTGWNQPQHF. CDR3 nucleotides: TGTGCCTGGAGTGGGAGGACAGGGTGGAATCAGCCCCAGCATTTT. The chain uses TRBV30 and TRBJ1-5; 8 bases line up with TRBD1. Germline values: CDR1 GTSNPN, CDR2 SVGIG (reference sequence). V lost 1 base to trimming and J lost 4 bases; unmatched junction nucleotides: 6. This CDR3 is built from 15 residues.

Only a few counts were recorded for this clone. The chain uses TRBV29-1 and TRBJ2-1, with 8 bases lining up with TRBD2. Germline trimming cut 4 bases from V and 3 bases from J; bases unmatched to any gene: 2. The CDR3 is 13 amino acids. Germline CDR1 is SQVTM and CDR2 is ANQGSEA. CDR3 sequence: CSVGAGVYNEQFF. As DNA, the CDR3 is TGCAGCGTTGGAGCGGGAGTCTACAATGAGCAGTTCTTC.

This clone was seen only a few times. The rearrangement joins TRBV27 to TRBJ1-2; TRBD1 might be the D (5 bases). This CDR3 comprises 15 residues. Per the germline V gene, CDR1 is MNHEY and CDR2 is SMNVEV (reference sequence). Between the trimmed V and J ends, which lost 4 bases and 2 bases, there was a span of 14 bases. The CDR3 DNA is TGTGCCAGCAGTTCGTATACGGGACGGAACTATGGCTACACCTTC. This sequence encodes CASSSYTGRNYGYTF.

The gene calls are TRBV6-1 and TRBJ2-7, with D possibly TRBD1 on 7 matching bases. CDR1 is MNHNS, CDR2 SASEGT, per germline. The V end was cut by 9 bases, the J end by 6 bases, with 18 bases between. The CDR3 has 13 amino acids. The DNA of the CDR3 is TGTGCCAGTAGACAGGGACTGCCGGTCGAGCAGTACTTC. This sequence encodes CASRQGLPVEQYF.

The V and J genes are TRBV15 and TRBJ2-1; no reliable D call. V lost 0 bases and J lost 3, with 12 bases in between. Per germline, CDR1 LNHNV and CDR2 YYDKDF (reference sequence). The CDR3 is made up of 16 amino acids. CDR3 amino acids: CATSRDKAGSYNEQFF. The CDR3 DNA is TGTGCCACCAGCAGAGATAAGGCAGGAAGCTACAATGAGCAGTTCTTC.

The J gene is TRBJ1-4, the V gene TRBV5-1; D is perhaps TRBD1 (6 bases). Trimming shortened V by 4 bases and J by 3 bases, and 13 bases separated the two germline ends. Germline V CDR1 and CDR2: SGHRS, YFSETQ. The CDR3 totals 15 residues. This CDR3 is CASSAGTFPNEKLFF. CDR3 DNA: TGCGCCAGCAGCGCCGGGACATTTCCTAATGAAAAACTGTTTTTT. The entire variable domain, with the rest obtained from reference TRBV5-1 and TRBJ1-4, is as follows: KAGVTQTPRYLIKTRGQQVTLSCSPISGHRSVSWYQQTPGQGLQFLFEYFSETQRNKGNFPGRFSGRQFSNSRSEMNVSTLELGDSALYLCASSAGTFPNEKLFFGSGTQLSVL.

The V call is TRBV2, the J call TRBJ1-6; the match to TRBD1 covers 10 bases. Germline V lookup: CDR1 SNHLY, CDR2 FYNNEI. The ends lost 4 bases at V and 10 bases at J; junction bases unmatched: 4. This CDR3 comprises 14 residues. CDR3 in amino acids: CASSGDRGRSPLHF. CDR3 coding DNA: TGTGCCAGCAGTGGAGACAGGGGGCGATCACCCCTCCACTTT. Looking up the rest from reference TRBV2 and TRBJ1-6 gives the full variable domain: EPEVTQTPSHQVTQMGQEVILRCVPISNHLYFYWYRQILGQKVEFLVSFYNNEISEKSEIFDDQFSVERPDGSNFTLKIRSTKLEDSAMYFCASSGDRGRSPLHFGNGTRLTVT.

V usage is TRBV30 and J usage is TRBJ1-1, with D tentatively TRBD1 (6 bases). Trimming left V 5 bases short and J 5 bases short, with 15 bases between. Germline V gene lookup returns CDR1 GTSNPN and CDR2 SVGIG (reference sequence). This CDR3 spans 13 amino acids. The CDR3 here is CAWAPGGATEAFF. In DNA form, the CDR3 reads TGTGCCTGGGCGCCGGGGGGCGCGACTGAAGCTTTCTTT. Variable domain in full (rest from reference TRBV30 and TRBJ1-1): SQTIHQWPATLVQPVGSPLSLECTVEGTSNPNLYWYRQAAGRGLQLLFYSVGIGQISSEVPQNLSASRPQDRQFILSSKKLLLSDSGFYLCAWAPGGATEAFFGQGTRLTVV.

The chain is built from TRBV11-2 and TRBJ1-2; D may be TRBD1 (6 bases). Trimming pared 4 bases from V and 8 bases from J, leaving 14 bases between. CDR1 and CDR2 (germline): SGHAT, FQNNGV. The CDR3 covers 13 residues. The CDR3: CASSSPGQRGYTF. The CDR3 DNA sequence: TGTGCCAGCAGCTCTCCGGGACAACGGGGCTACACCTTC.

This clone was seen just once. V is TRBV7-8 and J is TRBJ2-5, with 7 bases that match TRBD1. The J call may be in error: the DNA end matches TRBJ2-7 better. The CDR3 sequence is 15 residues long. The V gene's germline CDR1 is SGHVS and CDR2 FQNEAQ. CDR3 amino acids: CASSPRSGTAYEQYF. CDR3 nucleotide sequence: TGTGCCAGCAGCCCGCGATCCGGGACAGCCTACGAGCAGTACTTC.

A few counts support this clone. The V call is TRBV4-3, the J call TRBJ2-7; D call uncertain. Trimming took 0 bases from V and 1 from J, leaving 7 bases between them. This CDR3 spans 14 amino acids. CDR1 LGHNA and CDR2 YSLEER come from the germline V gene. The CDR3 nucleotides are TGCGCCAGCAGCCAAGATTGGTCTTCCTACGAGCAGTACTTC. Translated, it gives CASSQDWSSYEQYF.

This clone was recorded once. The chain combines TRBV18 with TRBJ2-7; 7 nucleotides line up with TRBD1. V gave up 4 bases and J gave up 6 bases; unmatched junction bases: 18. The CDR3 has 17 amino acids. The germline CDR1 and CDR2 sequences are KGHSH and LQKENI. The CDR3 DNA is TGTGCCAGCTCACTATTATCGGGACAGCTGAGTGGGAGCGAGCAGTACTTC. It codes for CASSLLSGQLSGSEQYF.